This T cell receptor (beta chain) was sequenced during a study of OX40 agonist ivuxolimab in advanced cancers. Produced via immunoSEQ multiplex PCR; TCRdb's table is partial and in-frame only. The sample shows approximately 94,000 clones, about 92% of them seen only once. Per germline, CDR1 MDHEN and CDR2 SYDVKM. The length of the CDR3 is 16 residues. Trimming left V 6 bases short and J 5 bases short, with 22 bases between. This sequence joins TRBV28 and TRBJ2-5; D is uncertain. The material was CD4+ or CD8+ T cells sorted from blood, obtained in a trial of the OX40 agonist ivuxolimab. The receptor was isolated from an adult with an advanced solid tumor such as melanoma, head and neck, liver or kidney cancer. The CDR3 DNA reads as TGTGCCAGCAGAATACCCGGGTCCCCCGAAAGGGAGACCCAGTACTTC. Its protein product is CASRIPGSPERETQYF.